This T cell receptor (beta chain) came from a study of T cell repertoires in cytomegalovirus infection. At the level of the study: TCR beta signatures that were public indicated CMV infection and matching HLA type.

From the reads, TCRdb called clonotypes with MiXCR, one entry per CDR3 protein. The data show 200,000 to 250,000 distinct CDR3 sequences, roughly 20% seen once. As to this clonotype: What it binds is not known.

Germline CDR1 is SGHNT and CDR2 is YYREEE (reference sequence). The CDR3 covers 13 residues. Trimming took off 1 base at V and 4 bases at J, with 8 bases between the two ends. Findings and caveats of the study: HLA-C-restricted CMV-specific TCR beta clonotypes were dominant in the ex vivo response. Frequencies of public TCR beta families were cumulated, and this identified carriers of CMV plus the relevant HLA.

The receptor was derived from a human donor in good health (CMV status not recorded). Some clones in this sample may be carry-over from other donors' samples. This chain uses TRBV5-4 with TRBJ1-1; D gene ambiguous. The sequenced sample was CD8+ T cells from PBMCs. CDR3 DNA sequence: TGTGCCAGCAGCTTGTCCCGGATCACTGAAGCTTTCTTT. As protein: CASSLSRITEAFF.